This T cell receptor (beta chain) emerged from a study of read filtering for tumor transcriptome and immune sequencing. Study background: Among patients, some 17 were male and about 15 female, aged about 40 to 90 (mean about 71). Per sample, TCR-region reads ranged about 4 to 11 million by IR-seq, 85 to 1273 by RNA-seq. General study results and limits: The sorted CD138-negative fraction was a mixed bone marrow immune population, not purified T cells.

CDR3 size: 13 residues. The trim removed 6 bases at V and 5 bases at J, leaving 8 bases unmatched. CDR1 and CDR2 from the germline V gene are SQVTM and ANQGSEA. This clonotype was observed at least ten times. Its antigen is unidentified. From about 0.4 ug of RNA, a library with molecular barcoded alpha/delta and beta/gamma adaptors was made. A single record per CDR3 protein comes from TCRdb applying MiXCR to the reads. This sample has roughly 130,000 distinct CDR3 sequences, with 10% to 15% found just once. Sequencing was carried out using a population of CD138-negative cells sorted from bone marrow. This TCR came from a donor at least 40 years old with multiple myeloma. The chain combines TRBV29-1 with TRBJ1-1, with TRBD1 identical over 8 bases. Here the CDR3 reads CSVDLQGGTEAFF. CDR3 nucleotide sequence: TGCAGCGTAGACTTACAGGGGGGAACTGAAGCTTTCTTT.